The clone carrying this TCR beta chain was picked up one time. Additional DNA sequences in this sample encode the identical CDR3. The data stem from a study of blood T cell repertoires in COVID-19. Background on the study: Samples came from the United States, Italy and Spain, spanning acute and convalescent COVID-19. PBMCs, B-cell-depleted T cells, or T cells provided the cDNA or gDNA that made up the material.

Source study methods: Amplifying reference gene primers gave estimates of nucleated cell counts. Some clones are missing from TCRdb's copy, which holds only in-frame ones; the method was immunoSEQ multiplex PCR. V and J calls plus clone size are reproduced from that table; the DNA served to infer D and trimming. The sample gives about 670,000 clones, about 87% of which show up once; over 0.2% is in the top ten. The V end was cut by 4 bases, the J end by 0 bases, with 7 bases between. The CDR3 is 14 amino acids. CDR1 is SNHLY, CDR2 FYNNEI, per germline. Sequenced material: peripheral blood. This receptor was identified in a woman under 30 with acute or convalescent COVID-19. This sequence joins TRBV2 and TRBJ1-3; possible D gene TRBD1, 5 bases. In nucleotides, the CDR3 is TGTGCCAGCAGTGGGCAGGGCTCTGGAAACACCATATATTTT. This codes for CASSGQGSGNTIYF.